Each of the 8 T cell receptor beta chains below was sequenced from the same sample in a study of blood T cells in healthy people across ages. Primed by a sample-barcoded 5' primer and a J-beta primer mix, a second PCR proceeded for about 6 to 12 cycles. Using its own MiXCR run on the 5' RACE reads, TCRdb lists one record per CDR3 protein. Found here are about 720,000 distinct CDR3 sequences, 25% of them singletons; the top ten hold under 4.5%. These data are also associated with another study on T cells of mothers and their children.

Input material: blood. These receptors were collected from a boy under 18 in good health.

J is TRBJ1-4 and V is TRBV29-1, with D maybe TRBD1 (6 bases). Germline V gives CDR1 SQVTM, CDR2 ANQGSEA. The CDR3 extends over 13 amino acids. Trimming left V 4 bases short and J 8 bases short, with 14 bases between. The DNA for the CDR3 is TGCAGCGTTGCTGGGGGCTTCGGGGAAAAACTGTTTTTT. Translation: CSVAGGFGEKLFF. Looking up the rest from reference TRBV29-1 and TRBJ1-4 gives the full variable domain: SAVISQKPSRDICQRGTSLTIQCQVDSQVTMMFWYRQQPGQSLTLIATANQGSEATYESGFVIDKFPISRPNLTFSTLTVSNMSPEDSSIYLCSVAGGFGEKLFFGSGTQLSVL.

V gene TRBV29-1 combines with J gene TRBJ1-2; 7 nucleotides match TRBD1. The germline gives CDR1 SQVTM, CDR2 ANQGSEA. V was pared by 3 bases and J by 13 bases, with 2 bases of the junction left unmatched. CDR3 length: 9 amino acids. CDR3 residues: CSVEAGGTF. As DNA, the CDR3 is TGCAGCGTTGAGGCAGGGGGCACCTTC. Complete variable domain (other parts from reference TRBV29-1 and TRBJ1-2): SAVISQKPSRDICQRGTSLTIQCQVDSQVTMMFWYRQQPGQSLTLIATANQGSEATYESGFVIDKFPISRPNLTFSTLTVSNMSPEDSSIYLCSVEAGGTFGSGTRLTVV.

A remark on this clonotype: Compared with germline, one end of the junction differs, possibly owing to a read error. This rearrangement joins TRBV20-1 to TRBJ2-3; TRBD2 matches at 8 bases. Looked up from germline, CDR1 is DFQATT and CDR2 is SNEGSKA (reference sequence). The CDR3 totals 15 residues. CDR3: CSVRDVGLGPDTQYF. CDR3 nucleotides: TGCAGTGTTAGAGATGTGGGACTAGGGCCAGATACGCAGTATTTT.

The CDR3 sequence: CASSTLGQETQYF. For the CDR3, the DNA is TGTGCCAGCAGTACCCTGGGCCAAGAGACCCAGTACTTC. The V call is TRBV2, the J call TRBJ2-5; no definite D call. Germline V gives CDR1 SNHLY, CDR2 FYNNEI. Deletions cut 5 bases from V and 1 base from J, with 8 bases between. The CDR3 is 13 residues long.

This clonotype has just a few counts. The chain combines TRBV7-3 with TRBJ2-1; D might be TRBD2 (5 bases). The better agreement between TRBJ2-5 and the DNA end casts doubt on the J call. The CDR3 loop spans 13 amino acids. Germline CDR1 reads SGHTA; CDR2 reads FQGTGA. The CDR3 reads CASSKTQRETQYF. CDR3 DNA: TGTGCCAGCAGCAAGACACAGCGGGAGACCCAGTACTTC.

Note on this clonotype: A junction boundary mismatches the germline segment, possibly from a read error. The chain has TRBV4-2 and TRBJ2-5, with TRBD2 as a possible D gene (6 bases). Per germline, CDR1 LGHNA and CDR2 YNFKEQ. There are 14 residues in the CDR3. The CDR3 is CASNQDNLAETQYF. CDR3 coding DNA: TGTGCCAGCAACCAAGATAATCTAGCGGAGACCCAGTACTTC.

V and J are TRBV6-2 or TRBV6-3 and TRBJ2-7; perhaps TRBD1 as D (5 bases). This CDR3 has 12 amino acids. Per the germline V gene, CDR1 is MNHEY and CDR2 is SVGEGT. V was clipped by 10 bases and J by 2 bases, with 12 bases between them. The CDR3 DNA is TGTGCCACCACTAAAGGGGCCTACGAGCAGTACTTC. Translation gives CATTKGAYEQYF.

This clonotype showed up many times. The chain couples TRBV4-2 to TRBJ2-3, with 7 bases identical to TRBD1. There are 17 residues in the CDR3. Germline values: CDR1 LGHNA, CDR2 YNFKEQ. Unmatched junction bases numbered 6, after V lost 0 bases and J lost 0 bases. The CDR3 sequence: CASSQEKGTASTDTQYF. CDR3 DNA: TGTGCCAGCAGCCAAGAGAAGGGGACAGCTAGCACAGATACGCAGTATTTT.